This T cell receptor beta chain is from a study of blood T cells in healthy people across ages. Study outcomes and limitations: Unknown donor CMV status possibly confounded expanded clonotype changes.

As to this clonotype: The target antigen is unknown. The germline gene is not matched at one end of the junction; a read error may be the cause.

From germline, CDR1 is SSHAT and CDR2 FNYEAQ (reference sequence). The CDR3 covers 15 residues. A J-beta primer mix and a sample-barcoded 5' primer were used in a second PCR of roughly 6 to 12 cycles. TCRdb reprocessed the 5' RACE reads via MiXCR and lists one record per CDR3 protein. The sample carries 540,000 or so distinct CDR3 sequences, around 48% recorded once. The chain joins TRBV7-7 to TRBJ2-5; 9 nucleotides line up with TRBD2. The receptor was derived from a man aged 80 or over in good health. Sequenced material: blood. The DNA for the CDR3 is TGTGCTAGCAGCCCGCTAGCGGGGCGGGTAGAGACCCAGTACTTC. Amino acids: CASSPLAGRVETQYF.